Listed below are T cell receptor beta chains from one sample, sequenced in a study of T cell responses to AZD1222 COVID-19 vaccine. The repertoire was sequenced with immunoSEQ multiplex PCR; TCRdb's copy has only in-frame clones and lacks some. The data show about 120,000 clones, 75% to 90% seen once. The sample in question was peripheral blood, obtained on day 0 of MenACWY control vaccination. The receptors come from an adult in good health. The CDR3 runs from the conserved cysteine through the conserved F or W. Each record gives: D gene, J gene, V gene, CDR3 length, clone size, CDR3 protein, CDR3 DNA. D genes are given only for firm matches. Clone size appears in some rows only: once, few, many, or a class for an expanded clone.

TRBD2,TRBJ2-1,TRBV3-1/TRBV3-2,15,NA,CASSLAGASYNEQFF,TGTGCCAGCAGTCTAGCGGGAGCCTCCTACAATGAGCAGTTCTTC
NA,TRBJ1-3,TRBV2,14,NA,CASSTTNSGNTIYF,TGTGCCAGCAGTACAACGAACTCTGGAAACACCATATATTTT
TRBD1,TRBJ2-7,TRBV7-9,14,NA,CASRSTGSPYEQYF,TGTGCCAGCAGATCGACAGGGAGCCCCTACGAGCAGTACTTC
NA,TRBJ1-2,TRBV7-2,13,NA,CASSPPGRWGYTF,TGTGCCAGCAGCCCCCCGGGCAGGTGGGGCTACACCTTC
NA,TRBJ1-2,TRBV12-3/TRBV12-4,11,NA,CASSLEGGYTF,TGTGCCAGCAGTCTTGAGGGGGGCTACACCTTC
NA,TRBJ1-1,TRBV10-3,16,once,CAIRAGGGLMNTEAFF,TGTGCCATCAGGGCGGGGGGAGGCCTCATGAACACTGAAGCTTTCTTT
TRBD2,TRBJ2-3,TRBV5-4,15,NA,CASSRLAGGADTQYF,TGTGCCAGCAGCCGACTAGCGGGAGGCGCAGATACGCAGTATTTT
NA,TRBJ2-1,TRBV7-2,13,NA,CASSLGLYNEQFF,TGTGCCAGCAGCTTAGGGCTTTACAATGAGCAGTTCTTC
TRBD2,TRBJ2-7,TRBV5-4,17,NA,CASSLGGLAGISYEQYF,TGTGCCAGCAGCTTGGGAGGTCTAGCGGGCATCTCCTACGAGCAGTACTTC
NA,TRBJ1-5,TRBV6-5,14,NA,CASSPSGFNQPQHF,TGTGCCAGCAGCCCCTCCGGGTTCAATCAGCCCCAGCATTTT
NA,TRBJ2-7,TRBV7-2,16,NA,CASKWGIAESPYEQYF,TGTGCCAGCAAATGGGGTATAGCGGAGAGCCCCTACGAGCAGTACTTC
TRBD2,TRBJ2-5,TRBV4-2,16,NA,CASSQVAAGDGETQYF,TGTGCCAGCAGCCAAGTCGCAGCGGGAGATGGAGAGACCCAGTACTTC
TRBD2,TRBJ2-3,TRBV4-2,16,NA,CASSQAGTSGADTQYF,TGTGCCAGCAGCCAAGCAGGGACTAGTGGGGCAGATACGCAGTATTTT
NA,TRBJ1-4,TRBV12-3/TRBV12-4,11,NA,CASSPGEKLFF,TGTGCCAGCAGTCCAGGGGAAAAACTGTTTTTT
TRBD1,TRBJ1-2,TRBV7-9,18,NA,CASSLGAPGGNRNYGYTF,TGTGCCAGCAGCTTAGGAGCGCCAGGGGGGAATCGGAACTATGGCTACACCTTC
NA,TRBJ2-2,TRBV6-5,14,NA,CASSMGGGTGELFF,TGTGCCAGCAGTATGGGGGGAGGAACCGGGGAGCTGTTTTTT
TRBD1,TRBJ1-2,TRBV18,13,NA,CASSPGQGIGYTF,TGTGCCAGCTCACCTGGACAGGGGATTGGCTACACCTTC
NA,TRBJ1-6,TRBV7-2,15,NA,CASSFYGQGNSPLHF,TGTGCCAGCAGCTTTTACGGCCAGGGCAATTCACCCCTCCACTTT
NA,TRBJ2-5,TRBV29-1,13,NA,CSVSIRIRETQYF,TGCAGCGTTAGCATTCGTATTCGAGAGACCCAGTACTTC
TRBD2,TRBJ2-2,TRBV4-1,21,NA,CASSPQGGGTSGRASPGELFF,TGCGCCAGCAGCCCCCAAGGGGGGGGAACTAGCGGGAGGGCCTCCCCCGGGGAGCTGTTTTTT
NA,TRBJ1-2,TRBV11-2,15,NA,CASSLGPAWPDGYTF,TGTGCCAGCAGCTTGGGCCCCGCGTGGCCGGATGGCTACACCTTC
NA,TRBJ1-2,TRBV7-3,16,NA,CASSLSNPAHPGGYTF,TGTGCCAGCAGCTTAAGCAACCCTGCCCACCCAGGGGGCTACACCTTC
NA,TRBJ1-5,TRBV21-1,15,NA,CASSNKGKGNQPQHF,TGTGCCAGCAGCAATAAAGGGAAGGGCAATCAGCCCCAGCATTTT